A selection of T cell receptor beta chains follows, all from one sample in a study of cytomegalovirus exposure and HLA in healthy donors. TCRdb's copy holds only in-frame clones and misses some; the assay was immunoSEQ multiplex PCR. The data hold about 170,000 clones, with roughly 60% observed a single time. What was sequenced was PBMCs. The receptors derive from a middle-aged man in good health and CMV-seronegative. Each CDR3 is given with its conserved first and last residue. The D gene is left open where the match is weak. The size of a clone is reported for some rows only, either as once, few or many, or as a class for expanded clones.

V gene: TRBV2; J gene: TRBJ2-7; D gene: TRBD2; clone size: NA; CDR3 DNA: TGTGCCAGCAGCCGAGGGACTAGCGACTCCTACGAGCAGTACTTC; CDR3 protein: CASSRGTSDSYEQYF
V gene: TRBV5-4; J gene: TRBJ1-2; D gene: TRBD1; clone size: few; CDR3 DNA: TGTGCCAGCAGCTTACAGGGGTATGGCTACACCTTC; CDR3 protein: CASSLQGYGYTF
V gene: TRBV18; J gene: TRBJ1-1; D gene: NA; clone size: NA; CDR3 DNA: TGTGCCAGCTCACCGGGGCACACTGAAGCTTTCTTT; CDR3 protein: CASSPGHTEAFF
V gene: TRBV18; J gene: TRBJ2-1; D gene: TRBD2; clone size: NA; CDR3 DNA: TGTGCCAGCTCACCACCTGCTAGCGGGCGCAATGAGCAGTTCTTC; CDR3 protein: CASSPPASGRNEQFF
V gene: TRBV9; J gene: TRBJ2-5; D gene: TRBD1; clone size: NA; CDR3 DNA: TGTGCCAGCAGCGCCGACCCGGACAGGGTAGAGCAAGAGACCCAGTACTTC; CDR3 protein: CASSADPDRVEQETQYF
V gene: TRBV14; J gene: TRBJ1-1; D gene: TRBD1; clone size: few; CDR3 DNA: TGTGCCAGCAGCCAAGATTGGGGGGCCGACAGGGGACACACTGAAGCTTTCTTT; CDR3 protein: CASSQDWGADRGHTEAFF
V gene: TRBV13; J gene: TRBJ2-2; D gene: TRBD2; clone size: NA; CDR3 DNA: TGTGCCAGCAGCGAAAACTTAGCGGGAGGGTATACCGGGGAGCTGTTTTTT; CDR3 protein: CASSENLAGGYTGELFF
V gene: TRBV4-3; J gene: TRBJ1-4; D gene: TRBD1; clone size: NA; CDR3 DNA: TGCGCCAGCAGCCAAGATCGGGGGACAGGGGGGGAAAAACTGTTTTTT; CDR3 protein: CASSQDRGTGGEKLFF
V gene: TRBV4-2; J gene: TRBJ1-5; D gene: TRBD1; clone size: few; CDR3 DNA: TGTGCCAGCAGCGAAACGGACGGGACAGGGGTAAATCAGCCCCAGCATTTT; CDR3 protein: CASSETDGTGVNQPQHF
V gene: TRBV5-1; J gene: TRBJ2-7; D gene: NA; clone size: NA; CDR3 DNA: TGCGCCAGCAGCTTGGATCCAGGGGGGCCGGGAGAGCAGTACTTC; CDR3 protein: CASSLDPGGPGEQYF
V gene: TRBV7-6; J gene: TRBJ1-5; D gene: NA; clone size: once; CDR3 DNA: TGTGCCAGCAGCTTAGACAGGGATCAGCCCCAGCATTTT; CDR3 protein: CASSLDRDQPQHF
V gene: TRBV6-4; J gene: TRBJ2-5; D gene: NA; clone size: NA; CDR3 DNA: TGTGCCAGCAGTGGTTTAACAGGGCCCCCAGAGACCCAGTACTTC; CDR3 protein: CASSGLTGPPETQYF
V gene: TRBV5-8; J gene: TRBJ2-1; D gene: TRBD2; clone size: few; CDR3 DNA: TGTGCCAGCAGCCGGGAACCGGGACTAGCGGGAGCGAGGGAGCAGTTCTTC; CDR3 protein: CASSREPGLAGAREQFF
V gene: TRBV7-9; J gene: TRBJ2-1; D gene: TRBD2; clone size: few; CDR3 DNA: TGTGCCAGCAGCCTAGGACTAGCTCCGAATGAGCAGTTCTTC; CDR3 protein: CASSLGLAPNEQFF
V gene: TRBV5-1; J gene: TRBJ2-3; D gene: NA; clone size: few; CDR3 DNA: TGCGCCAGCAGCTTAGCAGGAGCAAGGGGAGATACGCAGTATTTT; CDR3 protein: CASSLAGARGDTQYF
V gene: TRBV5-6; J gene: TRBJ2-1; D gene: TRBD1; clone size: few; CDR3 DNA: TGTGCCAGCAGCTCCGGGACAGGCGGTCATGAGCAGTTCTTC; CDR3 protein: CASSSGTGGHEQFF
V gene: TRBV6-6; J gene: TRBJ2-3; D gene: NA; clone size: few; CDR3 DNA: TGTGCCAGCAGTTTAACAGATACGCAGTATTTT; CDR3 protein: CASSLTDTQYF
V gene: TRBV7-9; J gene: TRBJ1-1; D gene: NA; clone size: few; CDR3 DNA: TGTGCCAGCAGCTTAGCCCAAATTGAAGCTTTCTTT; CDR3 protein: CASSLAQIEAFF
V gene: TRBV4-1; J gene: TRBJ2-5; D gene: TRBD1; clone size: once; CDR3 DNA: TGCGCCAGCAGCCCTAGGGACAGGGGTTCCGCCGGAGAGACCCAGTACTTC; CDR3 protein: CASSPRDRGSAGETQYF
V gene: TRBV7-2; J gene: TRBJ2-7; D gene: NA; clone size: NA; CDR3 DNA: TGTGCCAGCAGCTTACGGGTTCAGGGCCACGAGCAGTACTTC; CDR3 protein: CASSLRVQGHEQYF
V gene: TRBV30; J gene: TRBJ1-4; D gene: TRBD1; clone size: few; CDR3 DNA: TGTGCCTGGAGTGTACAGGGGGAAAAACTGTTTTTT; CDR3 protein: CAWSVQGEKLFF
V gene: TRBV5-8; J gene: TRBJ2-1; D gene: TRBD2; clone size: NA; CDR3 DNA: TGTGCCAGCAGCGCCAAGGGAGGGACCTCCTACAATGAGCAGTTCTTC; CDR3 protein: CASSAKGGTSYNEQFF
V gene: TRBV30; J gene: TRBJ2-1; D gene: NA; clone size: NA; CDR3 DNA: TGTGCCTGGGTGGGGGACAACTACAATGAGCAGTTCTTC; CDR3 protein: CAWVGDNYNEQFF
V gene: TRBV29-1; J gene: TRBJ2-1; D gene: NA; clone size: NA; CDR3 DNA: TGCAGCGTTGAAGGGCAGGGATCCTGGAGCTCCTACAATGAGCAGTTCTTC; CDR3 protein: CSVEGQGSWSSYNEQFF
V gene: TRBV23-1; J gene: TRBJ2-7; D gene: NA; clone size: NA; CDR3 DNA: TGCGCCAGCAGTCACCTGGATTTGGACTCGCAATACGAGCAGTACTTC; CDR3 protein: CASSHLDLDSQYEQYF
V gene: TRBV9; J gene: TRBJ2-2; D gene: NA; clone size: few; CDR3 DNA: TGTGCCAGCAGCGTAGGGCAGGCCTCGAACACCGGGGAGCTGTTTTTT; CDR3 protein: CASSVGQASNTGELFF
V gene: TRBV12-5; J gene: TRBJ1-4; D gene: NA; clone size: NA; CDR3 DNA: TGTGCTAGTGGCCCCGCCGGGTCACCGAATGAAAAACTGTTTTTT; CDR3 protein: CASGPAGSPNEKLFF
V gene: TRBV28; J gene: TRBJ1-4; D gene: TRBD1; clone size: NA; CDR3 DNA: TGTGCCAGTACCCGGGGACAGGGAAAAGAAAAACTGTTTTTT; CDR3 protein: CASTRGQGKEKLFF
V gene: TRBV29-1; J gene: TRBJ2-2; D gene: TRBD1; clone size: NA; CDR3 DNA: TGCAGCGGGGACAGGTCCGGGGAGCTGTTTTTT; CDR3 protein: CSGDRSGELFF
V gene: TRBV5-1; J gene: TRBJ2-7; D gene: NA; clone size: NA; CDR3 DNA: TGCGCCAGCAGCTCGACAGGACAGTACTACGAGCAGTACTTC; CDR3 protein: CASSSTGQYYEQYF
V gene: TRBV11-2; J gene: TRBJ2-5; D gene: TRBD1; clone size: NA; CDR3 DNA: TGTGCCAGCAGCTTTGGGACAGGGGGTTGGGAGACCCAGTACTTC; CDR3 protein: CASSFGTGGWETQYF
V gene: TRBV28; J gene: TRBJ1-1; D gene: TRBD1; clone size: NA; CDR3 DNA: TGTGCCAGCAGTTTATGGGACAGGGCGAACACTGAAGCTTTCTTT; CDR3 protein: CASSLWDRANTEAFF
V gene: TRBV7-9; J gene: TRBJ2-5; D gene: NA; clone size: NA; CDR3 DNA: TGTGCCAGCAGCTTAGCGGCTAGCGAGTACCAAGAGACCCAGTACTTC; CDR3 protein: CASSLAASEYQETQYF
V gene: TRBV28; J gene: TRBJ2-1; D gene: TRBD2; clone size: NA; CDR3 DNA: TGTGCCAGCGATCAAATTGGGTCAGCGGGGGGGCCGGATGAGCAGTTCTTC; CDR3 protein: CASDQIGSAGGPDEQFF
V gene: TRBV6-5; J gene: TRBJ1-1; D gene: NA; clone size: few; CDR3 DNA: TGTGCCAGCAGTTTGTTAGGCGCGGGGGCTACTGAAGCTTTCTTT; CDR3 protein: CASSLLGAGATEAFF
V gene: TRBV6-1; J gene: TRBJ2-1; D gene: TRBD2; clone size: NA; CDR3 DNA: TGTGCCAGCAGTGAAACAGCTAGCGGGGGCGCCGTGAATGAGCAGTTCTTC; CDR3 protein: CASSETASGGAVNEQFF
V gene: TRBV5-1; J gene: TRBJ2-7; D gene: TRBD1; clone size: NA; CDR3 DNA: TGCGCCAGCAGCATCTCCGGGACAGGGGGCATCGAGCAGTACTTC; CDR3 protein: CASSISGTGGIEQYF
V gene: TRBV19; J gene: TRBJ2-2; D gene: NA; clone size: NA; CDR3 DNA: TGTGCCAGTAGACCCCGGACATACGACACCGGGGAGCTGTTTTTT; CDR3 protein: CASRPRTYDTGELFF
V gene: TRBV5-8; J gene: TRBJ2-2; D gene: TRBD1; clone size: NA; CDR3 DNA: TGTGCCAGCAGCCCTAGGACAGGGGGGAGCACCTGGGAGCTGTTTTTT; CDR3 protein: CASSPRTGGSTWELFF
V gene: TRBV7-7; J gene: TRBJ2-7; D gene: NA; clone size: few; CDR3 DNA: TGTGCCAGCAGCCCGACGGGGGTCTACGAGCAGTACTTC; CDR3 protein: CASSPTGVYEQYF
V gene: TRBV7-9; J gene: TRBJ2-1; D gene: TRBD2; clone size: NA; CDR3 DNA: TGTGCCAGCAGCCGACTAGCGGGGGGGCCCAATGAGCAGTTCTTC; CDR3 protein: CASSRLAGGPNEQFF
V gene: TRBV7-3; J gene: TRBJ1-1; D gene: TRBD1; clone size: few; CDR3 DNA: TGTGCCAGCAGCGCCCGACAGGGGCCGAACACTGAAGCTTTCTTT; CDR3 protein: CASSARQGPNTEAFF
V gene: TRBV7-9; J gene: TRBJ2-1; D gene: NA; clone size: NA; CDR3 DNA: TGTGCCAGCACCTCGGGGGTGAGCTCCTACAATGAGCAGTTCTTC; CDR3 protein: CASTSGVSSYNEQFF
V gene: TRBV19; J gene: TRBJ2-7; D gene: TRBD2; clone size: NA; CDR3 DNA: TGTGCCAGTAGTATCGGGACTAGCGGCTACGAGCAGTACTTC; CDR3 protein: CASSIGTSGYEQYF
V gene: TRBV6-5; J gene: TRBJ1-1; D gene: TRBD1; clone size: NA; CDR3 DNA: TGTGCCAGCAGTGCGCCCGGGACAGAAGATGAAGCTTTCTTT; CDR3 protein: CASSAPGTEDEAFF
V gene: TRBV10-1; J gene: TRBJ2-3; D gene: TRBD2; clone size: NA; CDR3 DNA: TGCGCCAGCCCAGGACTAGCGGGAAGAGATACGCAGTATTTT; CDR3 protein: CASPGLAGRDTQYF
V gene: TRBV5-1; J gene: TRBJ2-3; D gene: TRBD2; clone size: NA; CDR3 DNA: TGCGCCAGCAGTGGACTAGCGGGCTACACAGATACGCAGTATTTT; CDR3 protein: CASSGLAGYTDTQYF